This TCR beta chain was captured in a study of T cell repertoires in cytomegalovirus infection. Overall study context: Evidence of both CMV infection and a matching HLA type came from public TCR beta signatures. Study-wide results and limits: Clonotypes of TCR beta that were HLA-C-restricted and CMV-specific dominated the ex vivo response.

Only a few counts were recorded for this clonotype. Its antigen remains unidentified. Per the germline V gene, CDR1 is MNHEY and CDR2 is SVGEGT. CDR3 length: 11 residues. Trimming removed 2 bases from V and 5 bases from J, with 3 bases in between. TCRdb ran MiXCR on the reads and lists one entry per CDR3 protein. The repertoire consists of about 500,000 distinct CDR3 sequences, with 33% occurring once and the leading ten covering 15% to 20%. The chain recombines TRBV6-2 or TRBV6-3 with TRBJ2-5, with D uncertain. The source of this sequence is a human donor in good health (CMV status not recorded). Some clones in this sample may be carry-over from other donors' samples. The sequencing here drew on cultured PBMCs, taken from culture after CMV antigen stimulation. The CDR3 nucleotides are TGTGCCAGCAGTTACATGGAGACCCAGTACTTC. Amino acid sequence: CASSYMETQYF.